These T cell receptor beta chains were read from a single sample in a study of Graves' ophthalmopathy and Graves' hyperthyroidism. TCRdb fed the multiplex PCR reads into MiXCR, producing one record per CDR3 protein. The sample holds 560,000 or so distinct CDR3 sequences; less than 45% are singletons and the top ten take about 4.2%. The sequenced sample consisted of peripheral blood or thyroid tissue (not recorded which). These receptors were taken from an adult man with Graves' hyperthyroidism. Both conserved end residues are part of each CDR3. D genes are given only for firm matches. Expanded clones are given a class, and other clones once, few, many or no size at all.

cdr3_nt,cdr3_aa,clone_size,j_call,v_call,d_call
TGCGCCAGCAGCCCCGGACGGGCCAACGTCCTGACTTTC,CASSPGRANVLTF,NA,TRBJ2-6,TRBV5-1,NA
TGTGCCAGCAGCGTAGGTCTGGCGGATACAGATACGCAGTATTTT,CASSVGLADTDTQYF,few,TRBJ2-3,TRBV9,NA
TGTGCCAGCAGCCATACAGAGTCACCCCTCCACTTT,CASSHTESPLHF,few,TRBJ1-6,TRBV7-9,NA
TGTGCCAGCAGTTACTCGAAAGAGTGGGATGGCTACACCTTC,CASSYSKEWDGYTF,NA,TRBJ1-2,TRBV6-5,NA
TGTGCCAGCAGCTTAAAATTCGGGACAGGCATCTATGGCTACACCTTC,CASSLKFGTGIYGYTF,many,TRBJ1-2,TRBV7-3,TRBD1
TGTGCCATCAGTAAACGCCGGGACACTTACGAGCAGTACTTC,CAISKRRDTYEQYF,many,TRBJ2-7,TRBV10-3,NA
TGCGCCAGCGGCTTGGAGTCTAATGGAAAACTGTTTTTT,CASGLESNGKLFF,NA,TRBJ1-4,TRBV5-1,NA
TGTGCCAGCAGAGAACTTGCCGGGCCATTTCCCCTCCACTTT,CASRELAGPFPLHF,many,TRBJ1-6,TRBV2,NA
TGTGCCACCAGCATAAGGAGGGCGGGCTACGACTATGGCTACACCTTC,CATSIRRAGYDYGYTF,NA,TRBJ1-2,TRBV15,NA
TGCAGTGCTAGGGAGGGAGATGGCTATGGCTACACCTTC,CSAREGDGYGYTF,many,TRBJ1-2,TRBV20-1,NA
TGTGCCAGCAGTTACTCCTCCGGGACTAGCAGGGAGCAGTACTTC,CASSYSSGTSREQYF,many,TRBJ2-7,TRBV6-6,TRBD2
TGTGCCAGCAGCGCCCGGACTAGCGGGAGATCCTACGAGCAGTACTTC,CASSARTSGRSYEQYF,NA,TRBJ2-7,TRBV7-9,TRBD2
TGCAGTGCTAGAGATCGGGACACCAATCAGCCCCAGCATTTT,CSARDRDTNQPQHF,many,TRBJ1-5,TRBV20-1,NA
TGTGCCAGCTCACGGGACGACAGGCCGGGCTCTGGAAACACCATATATTTT,CASSRDDRPGSGNTIYF,once,TRBJ1-3,TRBV2,NA
TGTGCCAGCAGCCCATTGATACCGAACCGACAGGGGAATCAGCCCCAGCATTTT,CASSPLIPNRQGNQPQHF,few,TRBJ1-5,TRBV10-3,TRBD1
TGCAGTGCTAGAGCGGGCAGGGCTGACGAGCATTTT,CSARAGRADEHF,NA,TRBJ1-5,TRBV20-1,NA
TGTGCCTGGAGCCCCGGGACAACCTACGAGCAGTACTTC,CAWSPGTTYEQYF,NA,TRBJ2-7,TRBV30,NA
TGTGCCAGCAGCCCCCAGGACACTGAAGCTTTCTTT,CASSPQDTEAFF,many,TRBJ1-1,TRBV7-9,NA
TGTGCCATCAGTGAGGTAGGAGATACGCAGTATTTT,CAISEVGDTQYF,NA,TRBJ2-3,TRBV10-3,NA
TGTGCCAGCAGCCGCATGACAGGCCACGAGGAAAAACTGTTTTTT,CASSRMTGHEEKLFF,many,TRBJ1-4,TRBV7-9,NA
TGCAGCGTTGTTTGGGGGGATCAGCCCCAGCATTTT,CSVVWGDQPQHF,once,TRBJ1-5,TRBV29-1,NA
TGTGCCAGTAGTATACAGGGGGTCAATTCACCCCTCCACTTT,CASSIQGVNSPLHF,NA,TRBJ1-6,TRBV19,TRBD1
TGCAGCGTCCAAGGACAGGGCAATTCGCAGTTCTTC,CSVQGQGNSQFF,NA,TRBJ2-1,TRBV29-1,TRBD1
TGCAGCTTAGACGGGGATGGCTACACCTTC,CSLDGDGYTF,NA,TRBJ1-2,TRBV29-1,NA
TGCGCCAGCAGGACCGGGGCCGCTGAGGCTTTCTTT,CASRTGAAEAFF,many,TRBJ1-1,TRBV5-1,NA
TGTGCCAGCAGCTCCGGGACGGAGCCCTACGAGCAGTACTTC,CASSSGTEPYEQYF,many,TRBJ2-7,TRBV5-4,NA
TGTGCCAGACTAGATAGGGCTCGCGAGCAGTACTTC,CARLDRAREQYF,NA,TRBJ2-7,TRBV9,NA
TGTGCCACCAGCAGATCCCGGACAGGTGGTTTCTATGGCTACACCTTC,CATSRSRTGGFYGYTF,NA,TRBJ1-2,TRBV15,TRBD1
TGTGCCAGTTCGAGCAGTTCGTCCTCTGGAAACACCATATATTTT,CASSSSSSSGNTIYF,many,TRBJ1-3,TRBV6-5,NA
TGTGCCAGCAGTTTGAAGGGGCCCATGAGGTCACCCCTCCACTTT,CASSLKGPMRSPLHF,NA,TRBJ1-6,TRBV28,NA
TGTGCCACAAGACAGGGCGGAGAGACCCAGTACTTC,CATRQGGETQYF,once,TRBJ2-5,TRBV2,TRBD1
TGTGCCAGCAGCTTAGGCTACCCCGGACAGGGGTTAAACTATGGCTACACCTTC,CASSLGYPGQGLNYGYTF,NA,TRBJ1-2,TRBV13,TRBD1